Described below is a single T cell receptor beta chain sequence and its context. The target antigen is unknown. Here immunoSEQ multiplex PCR was the method, and the copy in TCRdb shows in-frame clones only, minus some. Here the sample spans about 46,000 clones, about 85% being singletons. This sample is drawn from a study of PD-L1 blockade in urothelial cancer. Study-wide background: Men with urothelial cancer arising in the bladder made up about nine tenths of the roughly 29 patients. Whole-study findings and limits: Having blood TCR clonality under the median before treatment predicted better survival.

This sample's time point: peripheral blood 6 weeks after treatment start. Urothelial carcinoma in patients was locally advanced or metastatic. This clonotype was sampled from a man aged 45-60 years with urothelial cancer. The starting material was PBMCs, obtained around atezolizumab (anti-PD-L1) treatment.

This CDR3 is CAISETGQGTYEQYF. The CDR3 DNA is TGTGCCATCAGTGAGACGGGACAGGGAACCTACGAGCAGTACTTC. This chain uses TRBV10-3 with TRBJ2-7, with 9 bases lining up with TRBD1. The ends lost 2 bases at V and 2 bases at J; junction bases unmatched: 4. Germline CDR1 and CDR2: ENHRY and SYGVKD. This CDR3 is built from 15 residues.